This T cell receptor (beta chain) comes out of a study of Ad26.COV2.S vaccination and SARS-CoV-2 variants. For the study at large: Participant was drawn from the COV1001 Ad26.COV2.S trial arm. Donor got 5x10^10 or 1x10^11 viral particles of Ad26.COV2.S. Study-level findings and limits: Across vaccine and placebo recipients, the breadth of non-spike TCRs was similar.

This sample's treatment: 19 received Ad26.COV2.S at low or high dose, single or two shots; about 5 received placebo; per-sample allocation not given. Vaccine and placebo recipients were sampled on day 63 after the first injection. As to this clone: Its antigen is not known.

The length of the CDR3 is 13 residues. Germline CDR1 reads SNHLY; CDR2 reads FYNNEI. The V gene lost 7 bases and the J gene lost 4 bases, with 13 bases spanning the gap. Assay: immunoSEQ multiplex PCR; the TCRdb copy retains only in-frame clones and omits some. Altogether about 320,000 clones are present, under 90% being singletons, with the ten largest covering around 5%. The chain combines TRBV2 with TRBJ1-1; possibly TRBD1 for D (5 bases). This specimen consisted of peripheral blood, obtained in a trial of Ad26.COV2.S vaccine versus placebo. The origin of this receptor is a person aged 18-65 years who received the Ad26.COV2.S COVID-19 vaccine or a placebo. CDR3 loop: CASKVGPLTEAFF. CDR3 DNA sequence: TGTGCCAGCAAGGTGGGGCCTCTCACTGAAGCTTTCTTT.